This entry describes one T cell receptor (beta chain). Its antigen is undetermined. The source of the sample is a study of siplizumab effects on memory and regulatory T cells. Study results and caveats: It was not possible to assign a naive or memory phenotype to roughly 80-95% of proliferating CD4+ or CD8+ clones.

Roughly 99,000 TCR templates underwent assay in each sample. Libraries were prepared by immunoSEQ multiplex PCR; TCRdb keeps only in-frame clonotypes and omits some of them. The profile shows around 100,000 clones, around 90% of them singletons. This clonotype was sampled from a human donor in good health. Sequencing was carried out using CD4+ T cells sorted from blood.

This CDR3 is CASSQQALSYTF. The CDR3 DNA is TGTGCCAGCAGTCAACAGGCGTTAAGCTACACCTTC. The J gene is TRBJ1-2, the V gene TRBV5-8; D perhaps matches TRBD1 (5 bases). Germline CDR1 SGHTS, CDR2 YDEGEE. The germline V and J ends were trimmed by 5 bases and 9 bases, with 14 bases remaining between them. This CDR3 is 12 amino acids long.